These T cell receptor beta chains were read from a single sample in a study of regulatory T cells in long-lasting Graves disease. From the multiplex PCR reads, TCRdb called clonotypes with MiXCR, one entry per CDR3 protein. In the table there are 560,000 or so distinct CDR3 sequences, roughly a sixth of which are singletons. Separately, the same data were catalogued under a study of T cells in Graves' hyperthyroidism and ophthalmopathy.

The sequencing here drew on peripheral blood mononuclear cells (PBMCs), taken at new diagnosis, from a patient treated with antithyroid drugs. The receptors were gathered from a man aged 18 to 30 with Graves disease. The CDR3 runs from the conserved cysteine through the conserved F or W. The D gene is left open where the match is weak. Size is stated for part of the rows, as once, few or many counts, or as a class when the clone is expanded.

j_gene | abundance | d_gene | v_gene | CDR3aa | CDR3nt
TRBJ2-6 | many | TRBD1 | TRBV28 | CASSVGTAAAGANVLTF | TGTGCCAGCAGCGTGGGGACAGCCGCAGCTGGGGCCAACGTCCTGACTTTC
TRBJ2-7 | . | . | TRBV19 | CASSALPGAYEQYF | TGTGCCAGTAGTGCACTCCCCGGAGCCTACGAGCAGTACTTC
TRBJ1-2 | . | . | TRBV20-1 | CSPPGTGGYYGYTF | TGCAGTCCCCCCGGGACGGGGGGATATTATGGCTACACCTTC
TRBJ2-1 | many | . | TRBV10-3 | CATRGGSSGNEQFF | TGTGCCACCAGGGGCGGGAGTAGTGGCAATGAGCAGTTCTTC
TRBJ2-7 | many | TRBD1 | TRBV7-9 | CASSPNRDRGSYEQYF | TGTGCCAGCAGCCCAAACCGGGACAGGGGATCCTACGAGCAGTACTTC
TRBJ2-7 | . | . | TRBV7-2 | CASSSNRDDRIYEQYF | TGTGCCAGCAGCTCCAACCGGGACGACCGGATTTACGAGCAGTACTTC
TRBJ1-1 | . | . | TRBV10-3 | CAISESEGEAFF | TGTGCCATCAGTGAGTCGGAGGGTGAAGCTTTCTTT
TRBJ2-7 | many | TRBD2 | TRBV7-9 | CASSHTKREANYGEQYF | TGTGCCAGCAGCCATACCAAGCGGGAGGCTAATTACGGCGAGCAGTACTTC
TRBJ2-2 | many | TRBD1 | TRBV12-3/TRBV12-4 | CASSPPGQGHTGELFF | TGTGCCAGCAGTCCCCCCGGACAGGGGCACACCGGGGAGCTGTTTTTT
TRBJ1-5 | . | . | TRBV6-5 | CASSSQVRGNQPQHF | TGTGCCAGCAGTTCCCAGGTCCGTGGAAATCAGCCCCAGCATTTT
TRBJ1-5 | . | . | TRBV2 | CASSEIPVQPQHF | TGTGCCAGCAGTGAAATACCGGTTCAGCCCCAGCATTTT
TRBJ2-5 | . | TRBD2 | TRBV27 | CASSFGAGSQETQYF | TGTGCCAGCAGTTTCGGAGCGGGATCTCAAGAGACCCAGTACTTC
TRBJ2-7 | many | . | TRBV10-2 | CASAGTSSYEQYF | TGCGCCAGTGCCGGGACAAGCTCCTACGAGCAGTACTTC